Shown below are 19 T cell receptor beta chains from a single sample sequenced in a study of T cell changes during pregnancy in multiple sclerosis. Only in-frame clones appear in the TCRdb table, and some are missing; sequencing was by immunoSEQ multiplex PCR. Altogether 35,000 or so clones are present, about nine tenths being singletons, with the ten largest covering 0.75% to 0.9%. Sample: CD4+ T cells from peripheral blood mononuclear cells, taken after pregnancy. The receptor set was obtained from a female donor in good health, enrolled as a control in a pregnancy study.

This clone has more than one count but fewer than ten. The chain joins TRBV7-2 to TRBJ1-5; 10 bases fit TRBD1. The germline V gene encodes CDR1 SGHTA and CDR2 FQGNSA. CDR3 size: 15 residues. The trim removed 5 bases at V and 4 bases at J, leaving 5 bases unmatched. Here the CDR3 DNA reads TGTGCCAGCAGCCCTGGACAGGGGGGGAATCAGCCCCAGCATTTT. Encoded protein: CASSPGQGGNQPQHF.

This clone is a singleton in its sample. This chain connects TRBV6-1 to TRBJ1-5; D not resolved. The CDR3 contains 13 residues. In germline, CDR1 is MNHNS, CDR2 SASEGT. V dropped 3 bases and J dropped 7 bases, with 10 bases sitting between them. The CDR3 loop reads CASSERSSQPQHF. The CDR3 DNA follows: TGTGCCAGCAGTGAGAGGAGCAGCCAGCCCCAGCATTTT.

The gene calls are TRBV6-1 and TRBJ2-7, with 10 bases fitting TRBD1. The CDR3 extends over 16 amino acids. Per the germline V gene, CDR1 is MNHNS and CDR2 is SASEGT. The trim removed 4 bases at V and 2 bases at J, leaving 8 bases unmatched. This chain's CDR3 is CASSALTGTGAYEQYF. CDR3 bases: TGTGCCAGCAGTGCTCTAACCGGGACAGGGGCCTACGAGCAGTACTTC.

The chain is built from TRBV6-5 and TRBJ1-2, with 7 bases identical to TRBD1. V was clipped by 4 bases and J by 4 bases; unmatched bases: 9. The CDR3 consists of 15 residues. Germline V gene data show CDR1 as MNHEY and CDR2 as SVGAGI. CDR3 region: CASSSDRGTVYGYTF. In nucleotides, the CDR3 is TGTGCCAGCAGTTCCGATCGGGGGACAGTCTATGGCTACACCTTC.

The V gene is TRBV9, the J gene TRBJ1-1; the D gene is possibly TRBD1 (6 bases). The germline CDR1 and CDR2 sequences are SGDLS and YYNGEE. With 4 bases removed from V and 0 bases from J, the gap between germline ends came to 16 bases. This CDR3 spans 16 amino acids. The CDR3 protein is CASSFGGGQVNTEAFF. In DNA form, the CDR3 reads TGTGCCAGCAGCTTCGGGGGGGGGCAGGTGAACACTGAAGCTTTCTTT. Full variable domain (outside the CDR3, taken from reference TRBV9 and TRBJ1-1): DSGVTQTPKHLITATGQRVTLRCSPRSGDLSVYWYQQSLDQGLQFLIQYYNGEERAKGNILERFSAQQFPDLHSELNLSSLELGDSALYFCASSFGGGQVNTEAFFGQGTRLTVV.

CDR3 loop: CASSLSGGAGTDTQYF. For the CDR3, the DNA is TGCGCCAGCAGCCTTAGCGGGGGGGCAGGCACAGATACGCAGTATTTT. The V call is TRBV5-1, the J call TRBJ2-3; TRBD2 agrees at 11 bases. J lost 1 base, V lost 4 bases, and 5 bases had no gene match. The germline CDR1 and CDR2 sequences are SGHRS and YFSETQ. The CDR3 has 16 residues.

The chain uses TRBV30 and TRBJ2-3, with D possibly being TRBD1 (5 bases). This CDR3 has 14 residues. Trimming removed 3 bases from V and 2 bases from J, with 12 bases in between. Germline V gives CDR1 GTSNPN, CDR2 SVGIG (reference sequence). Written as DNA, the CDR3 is TGTGCCTGGAGCGTAGGGGCATCCACAGATACGCAGTATTTT. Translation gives CAWSVGASTDTQYF.

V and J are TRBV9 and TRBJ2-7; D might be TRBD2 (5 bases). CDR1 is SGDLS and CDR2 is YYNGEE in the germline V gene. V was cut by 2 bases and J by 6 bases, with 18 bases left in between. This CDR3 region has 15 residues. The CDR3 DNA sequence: TGTGCCAGCAGCGTTGCTGCGGGTCCGTCAGCCGAGCAGTACTTC. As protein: CASSVAAGPSAEQYF.

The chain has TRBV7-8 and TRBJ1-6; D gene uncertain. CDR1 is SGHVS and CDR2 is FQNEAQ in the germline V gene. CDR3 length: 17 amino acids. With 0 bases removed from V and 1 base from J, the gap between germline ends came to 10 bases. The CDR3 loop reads CASSLASGPSYNSPLHF. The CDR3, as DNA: TGTGCCAGCAGCTTAGCGAGCGGACCGTCCTATAATTCACCCCTCCACTTT.

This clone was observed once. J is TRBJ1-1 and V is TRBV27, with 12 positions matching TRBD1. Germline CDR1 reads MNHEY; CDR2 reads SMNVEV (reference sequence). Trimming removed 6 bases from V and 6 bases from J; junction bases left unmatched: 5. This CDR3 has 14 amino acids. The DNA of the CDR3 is TGTGCCAGCAGCTACGGGACAGGGGGCTCTGAAGCTTTCTTT. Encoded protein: CASSYGTGGSEAFF.

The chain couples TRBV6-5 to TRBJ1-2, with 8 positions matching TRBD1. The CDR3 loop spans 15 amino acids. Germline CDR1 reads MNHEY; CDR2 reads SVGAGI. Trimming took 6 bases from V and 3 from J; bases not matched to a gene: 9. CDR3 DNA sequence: TGTGCCAGCAGACCCCGGACAGGGAAGGACTATGGCTACACCTTC. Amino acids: CASRPRTGKDYGYTF.

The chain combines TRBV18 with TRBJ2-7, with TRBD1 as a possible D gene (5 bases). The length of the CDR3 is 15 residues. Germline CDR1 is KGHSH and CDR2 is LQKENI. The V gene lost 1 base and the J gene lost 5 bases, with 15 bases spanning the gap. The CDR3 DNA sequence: TGTGCCAGCTCACCACAGGGGTTGCAGGGCCACGAGCAGTACTTC. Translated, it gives CASSPQGLQGHEQYF.

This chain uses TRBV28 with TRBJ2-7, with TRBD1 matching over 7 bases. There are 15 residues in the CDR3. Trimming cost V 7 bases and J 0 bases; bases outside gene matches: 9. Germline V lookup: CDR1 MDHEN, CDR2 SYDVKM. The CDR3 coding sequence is TGTGCCAGCACCGTACAGGGGCCCCACTCCTACGAGCAGTACTTC. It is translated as CASTVQGPHSYEQYF.

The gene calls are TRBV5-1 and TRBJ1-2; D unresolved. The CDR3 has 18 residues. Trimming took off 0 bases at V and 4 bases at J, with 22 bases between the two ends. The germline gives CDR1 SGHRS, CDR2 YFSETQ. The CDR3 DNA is TGCGCCAGCAGCTTGGAGCACCCCGGTCCCGGACGGGGCTATGGCTACACCTTC. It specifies CASSLEHPGPGRGYGYTF.

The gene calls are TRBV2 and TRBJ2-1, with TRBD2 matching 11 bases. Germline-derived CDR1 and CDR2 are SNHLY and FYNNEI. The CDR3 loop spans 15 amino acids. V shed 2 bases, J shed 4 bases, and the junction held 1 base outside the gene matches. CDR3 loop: CASSELAGGYNEQFF. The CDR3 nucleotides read TGTGCCAGCAGTGAACTAGCGGGGGGATACAATGAGCAGTTCTTC.

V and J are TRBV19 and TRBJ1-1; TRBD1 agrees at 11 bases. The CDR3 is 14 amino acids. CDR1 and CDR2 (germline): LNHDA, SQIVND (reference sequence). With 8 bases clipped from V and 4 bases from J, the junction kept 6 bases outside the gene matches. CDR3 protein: CASSRDRGTTEAFF. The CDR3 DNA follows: TGTGCCAGTTCCCGGGACAGGGGGACCACTGAAGCTTTCTTT.

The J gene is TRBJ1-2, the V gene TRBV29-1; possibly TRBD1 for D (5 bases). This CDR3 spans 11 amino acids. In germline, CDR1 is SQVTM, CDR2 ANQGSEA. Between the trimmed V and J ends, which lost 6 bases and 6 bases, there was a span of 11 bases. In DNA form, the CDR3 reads TGCAGCGTGGGGGGTTCTGATGGCTACACCTTC. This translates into CSVGGSDGYTF.

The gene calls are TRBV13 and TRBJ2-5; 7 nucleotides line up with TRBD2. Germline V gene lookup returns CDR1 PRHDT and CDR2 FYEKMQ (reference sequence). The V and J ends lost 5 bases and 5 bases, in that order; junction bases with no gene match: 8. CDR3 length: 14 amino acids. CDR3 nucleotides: TGTGCCAGCAGCGACTACGCGGGAGCGGAGACCCAGTACTTC. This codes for CASSDYAGAETQYF.

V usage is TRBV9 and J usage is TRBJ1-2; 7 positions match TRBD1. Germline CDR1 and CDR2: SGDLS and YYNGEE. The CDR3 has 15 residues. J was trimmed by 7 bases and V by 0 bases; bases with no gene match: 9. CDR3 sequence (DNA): TGTGCCAGCAGCGTAGCCCCAGGGGGTGGTGGTGGCTACACCTTC. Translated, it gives CASSVAPGGGGGYTF.